This T cell receptor beta chain was recorded in a study of cytomegalovirus exposure and HLA in healthy donors. Study conclusions and caveats: The classifier was said to identify cytomegalovirus status with high specificity and sensitivity. While the bulk of TCR sequences proved rare, some public TCRs turned up in many donors. Associated with cytomegalovirus, according to the listing, were 150 to 200 TCR beta chains. Researchers reported that three CMV-associated chains were confirmed in vitro as CMV antigen-specific.

Notes on this clone: Its specificity is not known.

The table came from immunoSEQ multiplex PCR; TCRdb's copy has only in-frame clones and leaves some out. The table has 220,000 or so clones, approximately 87% seen once. The ends lost 8 bases at V and 1 base at J; junction bases unmatched: 2. CDR1 is LNHNV and CDR2 is YYDKDF in the germline V gene (reference sequence). The CDR3 totals 13 residues. The genes are TRBV15 and TRBJ2-3, with TRBD1 matching 8 bases. Sample: PBMCs. The receptor's source is a woman aged 18-29 years in good health and CMV-seronegative. The CDR3 coding sequence is TGTGCCACCTCGGGACAGGGCACAGATACGCAGTATTTT. It translates to CATSGQGTDTQYF.